These 32 T cell receptor beta chains were all obtained from the same sample, sequenced in a study of neoadjuvant anti-PD-1 for oral cavity cancer. The time point here: after neoadjuvant nivolumab, at surgical resection. Measured with immunoSEQ multiplex PCR; TCRdb has only the in-frame clones, and not every one. The table records 9,500 to 15,000 clones, 71% of them present only once. The source material was PBMCs, sampled after nivolumab (anti-PD-1) treatment. These receptors were obtained from a person aged 35-79 years with oral cavity squamous cell carcinoma.

This clone was seen only a few times. The chain links TRBV28 to TRBJ1-5; D is unresolved. This CDR3 is built from 16 residues. V was clipped by 4 bases and J by 1 base, with 14 bases between them. Germline CDR1 reads MDHEN; CDR2 reads SYDVKM. DNA for the CDR3: TGTGCCAGCAGTTCCCTTACTGGACGGAGCAATCAGCCCCAGCATTTT. Its protein is CASSSLTGRSNQPQHF.

This sequence joins TRBV5-1 and TRBJ1-1, with D unclear. This CDR3 region has 15 residues. Germline V CDR1 and CDR2: SGHRS, YFSETQ. With 2 bases removed from V and 0 bases from J, the gap between germline ends came to 11 bases. The CDR3 coding sequence is TGCGCCAGCAGCTTTCTCCCGGGAATGAACACTGAAGCTTTCTTT. Its protein is CASSFLPGMNTEAFF. Combining the CDR3 with reference TRBV5-1 and TRBJ1-1 gives the whole variable domain KAGVTQTPRYLIKTRGQQVTLSCSPISGHRSVSWYQQTPGQGLQFLFEYFSETQRNKGNFPGRFSGRQFSNSRSEMNVSTLELGDSALYLCASSFLPGMNTEAFFGQGTRLTVV.

V gene TRBV11-3 combines with J gene TRBJ2-5; D uncertain. The CDR3 is 13 amino acids. Germline V gene sequence: CDR1 SGHNT, CDR2 YENEEA. Between the trimmed V and J ends, which lost 9 bases and 3 bases, there was a span of 14 bases. The CDR3 here is CASRRQWEETQYF. The CDR3 DNA follows: TGTGCCAGTCGCAGGCAGTGGGAAGAGACCCAGTACTTC.

V is TRBV28 and J is TRBJ1-1, with a tentative D call TRBD1 (5 bases). The CDR3 covers 19 residues. Germline CDR1 reads MDHEN; CDR2 reads SYDVKM. V was cut by 3 bases and J by 1 base, with 24 bases left in between. CDR3 sequence: CASSFLLYRSRGSNTEAFF. The DNA of the CDR3 is TGTGCCAGCAGTTTTCTCCTATACAGGTCTCGCGGTTCGAACACTGAAGCTTTCTTT. The full variable domain, its missing parts supplied by reference TRBV28 and TRBJ1-1, is DVKVTQSSRYLVKRTGEKVFLECVQDMDHENMFWYRQDPGLGLRLIYFSYDVKMKEKGDIPEGYSVSREKKERFSLILESASTNQTSMYLCASSFLLYRSRGSNTEAFFGQGTRLTVV.

The chain is built from TRBV11-1 and TRBJ2-2; 9 nucleotides line up with TRBD1. V trimming: 5 bases; J trimming: 4 bases; junction bases outside the gene matches: 2. The CDR3 is 14 residues long. Germline CDR1 SGHAT, CDR2 FQDESV (reference sequence). The CDR3 DNA reads TGTGCCAGCAGCCGACAGGGGGGCACCGGGGAGCTGTTTTTT. This encodes CASSRQGGTGELFF.

The chain uses TRBV7-2 and TRBJ2-7; D possibly corresponds to TRBD1 (6 bases). Per the germline V gene, CDR1 is SGHTA and CDR2 is FQGNSA. The CDR3 covers 17 residues. V lost 2 bases, J lost 0 bases, and 17 bases lay in between. The CDR3 protein is CASSLRRPQGISYEQYF. CDR3 sequence (DNA): TGTGCCAGCAGCTTAAGAAGACCTCAGGGGATCTCCTACGAGCAGTACTTC.

The V call is TRBV2, the J call TRBJ2-7; D gene ambiguous. There are 14 residues in the CDR3. V lost 5 bases and J 6 bases, leaving 17 bases between the germline ends. Germline assignment: CDR1 SNHLY and CDR2 FYNNEI. Written as DNA, the CDR3 is TGTGCCAGCAGTTCAGCTCAACACCTCCTCGAGCAGTACTTC. The encoded protein is CASSSAQHLLEQYF. Combining the CDR3 with reference TRBV2 and TRBJ2-7 gives the whole variable domain EPEVTQTPSHQVTQMGQEVILRCVPISNHLYFYWYRQILGQKVEFLVSFYNNEISEKSEIFDDQFSVERPDGSNFTLKIRSTKLEDSAMYFCASSSAQHLLEQYFGPGTRLTVT.

This rearrangement joins TRBV18 to TRBJ2-3; weak D call: TRBD2 (7 bases). V was shortened by 4 bases and J by 2 bases, with 25 bases between the two germline ends. The CDR3 loop spans 19 amino acids. Germline CDR1 and CDR2: KGHSH and LQKENI. The CDR3 reads CASSLTPTDGGRDTDTQYF. The CDR3 DNA sequence: TGTGCCAGCTCACTAACCCCTACCGACGGGGGGCGAGACACAGATACGCAGTATTTT.

The chain carries TRBV11-1 and TRBJ2-2; 9 bases agree with TRBD1. The ends lost 4 bases at V and 6 bases at J; junction bases unmatched: 9. Germline V CDR1 and CDR2: SGHAT, FQDESV (reference sequence). The CDR3 spans 16 residues. The CDR3 loop reads CASSSLTGGLPGELFF. In nucleotides, the CDR3 is TGTGCCAGCAGCTCGTTAACAGGGGGCCTCCCCGGGGAGCTGTTTTTT. Full variable domain (rest looked up from reference TRBV11-1 and TRBJ2-2): EAEVAQSPRYKITEKSQAVAFWCDPISGHATLYWYRQILGQGPELLVQFQDESVVDDSQLPKDRFSAERLKGVDSTLKIQPAELGDSAMYLCASSSLTGGLPGELFFGEGSRLTVL.

The V and J genes are TRBV6-5 and TRBJ1-4; D remains ambiguous. Trimming stripped 8 bases from V and 7 bases from J, with 17 bases between. From germline, CDR1 is MNHEY and CDR2 SVGAGI. The CDR3 is made up of 14 amino acids. In nucleotides, the CDR3 is TGTGCCAGCGCGCACAGAGATTCGCGTGAAAAACTGTTTTTT. This encodes CASAHRDSREKLFF.

The chain has TRBV29-1 and TRBJ2-1, with TRBD2 matching over 15 bases. Per germline, CDR1 SQVTM and CDR2 ANQGSEA. There are 14 residues in the CDR3. Losses at the gene ends were 6 bases for V and 7 bases for J; bases not matched to a gene: 4. CDR3 protein: CSVRTSGGANEQFF. The CDR3 nucleotides are TGCAGCGTCCGGACTAGCGGGGGGGCGAATGAGCAGTTCTTC.

CDR3 in amino acids: CASSLTGFGRSSYEQYF. In nucleotides, the CDR3 is TGTGCCAGCAGTTTGACCGGATTTGGGCGGAGCTCCTACGAGCAGTACTTC. This chain connects TRBV5-8 to TRBJ2-7; D is unclear. This CDR3 comprises 17 residues. Germline V gives CDR1 SGHTS, CDR2 YDEGEE. Trimming left V 5 bases short and J 0 bases short, with 21 bases between. The variable domain in full, with the rest retrieved from reference TRBV5-8 and TRBJ2-7, is EAGVTQSPTHLIKTRGQQATLRCSPISGHTSVYWYQQALGLGLQFLLWYDEGEERNRGNFPPRFSGRQFPNYSSELNVNALELEDSALYLCASSLTGFGRSSYEQYFGPGTRLTVT.

The chain carries TRBV11-1 and TRBJ1-6, with a possible D match to TRBD1 (6 bases). V lost 5 bases, J lost 6 bases, and 11 bases lay in between. The CDR3 spans 14 residues. The germline V gene encodes CDR1 SGHAT and CDR2 FQDESV (reference sequence). The CDR3 reads CASSRQVSNSPLHF. The CDR3 region has the DNA TGTGCCAGCAGCCGACAGGTATCTAATTCACCCCTCCACTTT.

The chain couples TRBV19 to TRBJ1-4; 11 bases map to TRBD1. The CDR3 covers 16 residues. V shed 4 bases, J shed 5 bases, and the junction held 6 bases outside the gene matches. CDR1 LNHDA and CDR2 SQIVND come from the germline V gene (reference sequence). CDR3: CASSTGQGAINEKLFF. The CDR3, as DNA: TGTGCCAGTAGTACCGGACAGGGGGCGATCAATGAAAAACTGTTTTTT. The full variable domain, completed using reference TRBV19 and TRBJ1-4, is DGGITQSPKYLFRKEGQNVTLSCEQNLNHDAMYWYRQDPGQGLRLIYYSQIVNDFQKGDIAEGYSVSREKKESFPLTVTSAQKNPTAFYLCASSTGQGAINEKLFFGSGTQLSVL.

This clone was counted between two and nine times. The chain uses TRBV4-1 and TRBJ1-2, with D unclear. The germline CDR1 and CDR2 sequences are MGHRA and YSYEKL. V lost 0 bases to trimming and J lost 7 bases, with 12 bases between them. The CDR3 extends over 14 amino acids. As DNA, the CDR3 is TGCGCCAGCAGCCAAGAGGTCCTAGCGGTTGGCTACACCTTC. It is translated as CASSQEVLAVGYTF.

The CDR3 DNA reads TGCGCCAGCAGTGAGTCGGGCGGGGTAGGTCAGCCCCAGCATTTT. It codes for CASSESGGVGQPQHF. The J gene is TRBJ1-5, the V gene TRBV10-2; the D is unclear. The CDR3 runs 15 residues. The V end lost 0 bases, the J end lost 6 bases, and 12 bases lay between the germline ends. CDR1 is WSHSY and CDR2 is SAAADI in the germline V gene.

This clone has more than one count but fewer than ten. The chain uses TRBV28 and TRBJ1-2, with D tentatively TRBD1 (6 bases). The CDR3 is 14 residues long. In germline, CDR1 is MDHEN, CDR2 SYDVKM. V lost 6 bases and J lost 8, with 19 bases in between. The CDR3 DNA reads TGTGCCAGCAGCGAACTTTCAGGGGTCGGGGGCTACACCTTC. Its protein product is CASSELSGVGGYTF.

CDR3 sequence reads: CATSRERLFNEKLFF. The CDR3 DNA sequence: TGTGCCACCAGCAGAGAGCGGCTGTTTAATGAAAAACTGTTTTTT. The rearrangement links TRBV15 to TRBJ1-4, with D unresolved. The V and J ends lost 0 bases and 4 bases respectively, with 9 bases between them. There are 15 residues in the CDR3. Germline assignment: CDR1 LNHNV and CDR2 YYDKDF (reference sequence).

This chain joins TRBV7-2 and TRBJ1-4, with 8 bases identical to TRBD1. The germline V gene has CDR1 SGHTA and CDR2 FQGNSA. J lost 6 bases, V lost 4 bases, and 7 bases had no gene match. The CDR3 totals 15 residues. The CDR3: CASSWDRTGDEKLFF. In nucleotides, the CDR3 is TGTGCCAGCAGCTGGGACAGGACAGGAGATGAAAAACTGTTTTTT.

The rearrangement links TRBV6-8 to TRBJ2-2, with 9 bases aligning to TRBD2. CDR3 length equals 17 residues. Germline V gene sequence: CDR1 MNHGY, CDR2 SAAAGT. The ends lost 2 bases at V and 6 bases at J; junction bases unmatched: 10. The CDR3 nucleotides read TGTGCCAGCAGTTACCGGGTAGCGGGAGTAATAGCCGGGGAGCTGTTTTTT. This gives the protein CASSYRVAGVIAGELFF.

This clone appeared once. V gene TRBV5-4 combines with J gene TRBJ1-2; weak D call: TRBD1 (5 bases). Looked up from germline, CDR1 is SGHNT and CDR2 is YYREEE (reference sequence). This CDR3 contains 14 residues. With 0 bases removed from V and 6 bases from J, the gap between germline ends came to 12 bases. The CDR3 bases are TGTGCCAGCAGCTTGGTGGGGGGACGGGATGGCTACACCTTC. Translated: CASSLVGGRDGYTF.

V gene TRBV6-1 combines with J gene TRBJ1-5, with no clear D. This CDR3 has 12 residues. Trimming took 5 bases from V and 5 from J, leaving 7 bases between them. Per the germline V gene, CDR1 is MNHNS and CDR2 is SASEGT. The CDR3 nucleotides are TGTGCCAGCAGTAGGTCTTATCAGCCCCAGCATTTT. Protein: CASSRSYQPQHF.

The chain combines TRBV7-2 with TRBJ2-7; 7 bases are shared with TRBD2. The CDR3 runs to 13 residues. J was trimmed by 9 bases and V by 2 bases; bases with no gene match: 7. Per germline, CDR1 SGHTA and CDR2 FQGNSA. The CDR3 nucleotides read TGTGCCAGCAGCTTACCCTCAGCGGGGCGGCAGTACTTC. It encodes CASSLPSAGRQYF.

Only a few counts were recorded for this clone. The chain carries TRBV15 and TRBJ1-1; D call uncertain. V lost 0 bases and J lost 5, with 10 bases in between. Germline V gene sequence: CDR1 LNHNV, CDR2 YYDKDF (reference sequence). The CDR3 totals 14 residues. This CDR3 reads CATSRDRVGTEAFF. The CDR3 coding sequence is TGTGCCACCAGCAGAGATAGGGTTGGTACTGAAGCTTTCTTT.

The rearrangement uses TRBV5-8 and TRBJ2-7, with D unclear. This CDR3 has 13 residues. Trimming stripped 0 bases from V and 4 bases from J, with 8 bases between. CDR1 is SGHTS, CDR2 YDEGEE, per germline. The CDR3 DNA reads as TGTGCCAGCAGCTTGGCCTTGGGGTACGAGCAGTACTTC. Translating gives CASSLALGYEQYF. Variable domain in full (rest from reference TRBV5-8 and TRBJ2-7): EAGVTQSPTHLIKTRGQQATLRCSPISGHTSVYWYQQALGLGLQFLLWYDEGEERNRGNFPPRFSGRQFPNYSSELNVNALELEDSALYLCASSLALGYEQYFGPGTRLTVT.

The chain joins TRBV6-1 to TRBJ2-7; 9 nucleotides line up with TRBD1. Germline V gene lookup returns CDR1 MNHNS and CDR2 SASEGT. J lost 3 bases, V lost 2 bases, and 8 bases had no gene match. The CDR3 contains 16 residues. The CDR3 protein is CASSEFPSGQGYEQYF. In DNA form, the CDR3 reads TGTGCCAGCAGTGAATTTCCATCGGGACAGGGCTACGAGCAGTACTTC.

The sample holds one count of this clone. The rearrangement joins TRBV5-6 to TRBJ2-1, with D maybe TRBD1 (5 bases). V lost 4 bases, J lost 9 bases, and 14 bases lay in between. The CDR3 has 13 residues. Germline lookup yields CDR1 SGHDT and CDR2 YYEEEE. CDR3 in amino acids: CASSVLWGGEQFF. In nucleotides, the CDR3 is TGTGCCAGCAGCGTCCTGTGGGGCGGTGAGCAGTTCTTC.

Only a few counts were recorded for this clone. The rearrangement links TRBV4-1 to TRBJ1-3, with 7 bases identical to TRBD1. Germline CDR1 is MGHRA and CDR2 is YSYEKL. This CDR3 spans 15 amino acids. V was clipped by 0 bases and J by 6 bases; unmatched bases: 5. This CDR3 reads CASSQDGRGENTIYF. CDR3 in DNA: TGCGCCAGCAGCCAAGATGGCAGGGGGGAAAACACCATATATTTT.

The DNA of the CDR3 is TGTGCCAGCAGACCCAGTAGCGGGAGGGCCCTGGAGACCCAGTACTTC. Protein sequence: CASRPSSGRALETQYF. The chain recombines TRBV5-4 with TRBJ2-5; 11 bases fit TRBD2. Germline CDR1 SGHNT, CDR2 YYREEE (reference sequence). This CDR3 spans 16 amino acids. V was clipped by 5 bases and J by 5 bases; unmatched bases: 11.

V usage is TRBV30 and J usage is TRBJ1-2, with TRBD1 identical over 8 bases. V lost 2 bases to trimming and J lost 8 bases; unmatched junction nucleotides: 7. The CDR3 is 13 residues long. CDR1 and CDR2 (germline): GTSNPN, SVGIG (reference sequence). The CDR3 coding sequence is TGTGCCTGGAGTCTCGGACAGGGCGGAGGCTACACCTTC. It codes for CAWSLGQGGGYTF.

The genes are TRBV5-1 and TRBJ2-3; either TRBD1 or TRBD2 may supply D (5 bases each). V was clipped by 1 base and J by 2 bases, with 8 bases between them. The CDR3 length is 14 residues. Germline V gives CDR1 SGHRS, CDR2 YFSETQ. The DNA for the CDR3 is TGCGCCAGCAGCTTGAGAGGGGCCACAGATACGCAGTATTTT. Translation gives CASSLRGATDTQYF.

The CDR3 protein is CASSQDYGEAFF. The CDR3 nucleotides are TGTGCCAGCAGCCAAGATTACGGTGAAGCTTTCTTT. This rearrangement joins TRBV14 to TRBJ1-1; D unclear. The CDR3 is 12 amino acids. V gave up 0 bases and J gave up 7 bases, with 6 bases separating them. Germline V gene sequence: CDR1 SGHDN, CDR2 FVKESK.